Only a few counts were recorded for the clone carrying this T cell receptor (beta chain). Its cognate antigen is unknown. The data belong to a study of vaccination and CD4 T cells after COVID-19. Study-level results: A median approximately 86% of convalescent patients' SARS-CoV-2-reactive clones emerged only after vaccination. A nonsignificant rise from roughly 22 to 38 was seen in the median number of SARS-CoV-2-reactive clonotypes.

The treatment is: approximately nine-day PBMC culture with coronavirus spike peptide pools or control peptides (ViraFEST assay). Researchers used the Oncomine TCR Beta short-read assay to sequence DNA from cultured CD4+ T cells. DNA came from CD4+ T cells after culture. TCRdb called the PCR reads again in MiXCR, with one record for every CDR3 protein. In the table there are about 10,000 distinct CDR3 sequences, over 20% of which are singletons. The CDR3 is 15 amino acids. V shed 0 bases and J 6 bases; nucleotides not matched to a gene: 3. The germline gives CDR1 MNHEY, CDR2 SVGAGI. The sample consisted of CD4+ T cells from blood, cultured in vitro, taken before SARS-CoV-2 vaccination. V usage is TRBV6-5 and J usage is TRBJ1-5, with 9 bases lining up with TRBD1. The origin of this receptor is a human donor who received a COVID-19 vaccine. The CDR3 reads CASSYSTGGGQPQHF. Written as DNA, the CDR3 is TGTGCCAGCAGTTACTCGACAGGGGGGGGTCAGCCCCAGCATTTT.